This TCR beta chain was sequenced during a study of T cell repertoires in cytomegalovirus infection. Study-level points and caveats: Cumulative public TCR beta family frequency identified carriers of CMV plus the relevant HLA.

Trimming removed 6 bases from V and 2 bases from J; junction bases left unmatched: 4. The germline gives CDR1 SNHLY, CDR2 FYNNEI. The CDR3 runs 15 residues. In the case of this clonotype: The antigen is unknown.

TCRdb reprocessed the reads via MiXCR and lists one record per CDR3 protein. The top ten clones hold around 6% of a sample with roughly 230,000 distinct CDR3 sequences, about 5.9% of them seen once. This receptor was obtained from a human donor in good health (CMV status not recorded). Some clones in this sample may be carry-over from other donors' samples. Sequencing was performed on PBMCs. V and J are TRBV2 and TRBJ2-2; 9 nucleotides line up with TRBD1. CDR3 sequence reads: CASRLDRGNTGELFF. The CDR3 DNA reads TGTGCCAGCAGATTGGACAGGGGAAACACCGGGGAGCTGTTTTTT.